The 14 T cell receptor beta chains below were found in one sample sequenced in a study of molecular identifiers for immune sequencing clone quantification. TCRdb analysed the PCR reads with MiXCR anew, one entry per CDR3 protein. The sample yields 100,000 or so distinct CDR3 sequences, 35% seen once. The material sequenced was naive CD8+ T cells from blood, with Jurkat cell RNA spiked in. The sample's subset: FACS-sorted CD8+CD4-CCR7+CD45RA+ naive T cells. These TCRs come from a human donor in good health. Some libraries in this study had Jurkat cell RNA spiked in.

J is TRBJ2-7 and V is TRBV3-1; the D gene is possibly TRBD1 (6 bases). CDR3 length: 16 residues. Trimming took 6 bases from V and 8 from J, leaving 26 bases between them. Germline assignment: CDR1 LGHDT and CDR2 YNNKEL (reference sequence). The CDR3 DNA follows: TGTGCCAGCAGTACACCCCCGGGACACCCAGGGCCCAAGCAGTACTTC. As protein: CASSTPPGHPGPKQYF.

This chain joins TRBV15 and TRBJ2-7; no reliable D call. Germline loops: CDR1 LNHNV, CDR2 YYDKDF (reference sequence). V lost 4 bases and J 1 base, leaving 8 bases between the germline ends. The CDR3 spans 13 residues. The CDR3, as DNA: TGTGCCACCAGCACCGCCGGGTCCTACGAGCAGTACTTC. Residues: CATSTAGSYEQYF.

The chain joins TRBV12-3 or TRBV12-4 to TRBJ1-5; TRBD1 matches 7 bases. The CDR3 extends over 14 amino acids. V lost 8 bases, J lost 2 bases, and 6 bases stayed unmatched. CDR3 sequence: CASGRQGGNQPQHF. Here the CDR3 DNA reads TGTGCCAGCGGCAGACAGGGCGGCAATCAGCCCCAGCATTTT.

About this clonotype itself: Possible read error: a much larger clone is one base away. CDR3 residues: CSAERDDARDTQYF. The CDR3 coding sequence is TGCAGCGCTGAGCGGGACGACGCCAGGGATACGCAGTATTTT. This chain joins TRBV29-1 and TRBJ2-3; 7 bases align to TRBD2. The germline V gene encodes CDR1 SQVTM and CDR2 ANQGSEA. This CDR3 spans 14 amino acids. Unmatched junction bases numbered 13, after V lost 7 bases and J lost 6 bases.

Of note for this clonotype: A much larger clone sits a single nucleotide away, making a read error possible. As DNA, the CDR3 is TGCAGCAGGGTTAGTCAGCCCCTGCATTTT. Encoded protein: CSRVSQPLHF. This chain connects TRBV20-1 to TRBJ1-5; a possible D gene is TRBD1 (5 bases). Per the germline V gene, CDR1 is DFQATT and CDR2 is SNEGSKA (reference sequence). This CDR3 is 10 amino acids long.

As for this clonotype: A read error may explain this, as a much larger clone is one base away. The V call is TRBV7-9, the J call TRBJ2-4; 7 positions match TRBD2. The CDR3 extends over 14 amino acids. Germline values: CDR1 SEHNR, CDR2 FQNEAQ (reference sequence). CDR3: CASSLVAGKNIQHF. As DNA, the CDR3 is TGTGCCAGCAGCTTAGTAGCGGGCAAAAACATTCAGCACTTC.

On this clonotype: Given the absence of the conserved phenylalanine or tryptophan at the CDR3 end, a read error is likely. V and J are TRBV9 and TRBJ2-7; D remains ambiguous. From germline, CDR1 is SGDLS and CDR2 YYNGEE. Trimming stripped 3 bases from V and 3 bases from J, with 10 bases between. The CDR3 sequence is 13 residues long. The CDR3 here is CASSAPRSYEQYY. CDR3 coding DNA: TGTGCCAGCAGCGCACCGCGGAGCTACGAGCAGTACTAC.

As for this clonotype: A clone one base away is much larger, so this may be a read error. V gene TRBV19 combines with J gene TRBJ2-1; TRBD2 might be the D (6 bases). Trimming took off 3 bases at V and 2 bases at J, with 11 bases between the two ends. The length of the CDR3 is 15 residues. Germline V gene data show CDR1 as LNHDA and CDR2 as SQIVND (reference sequence). CDR3 nucleotide sequence: TGTGCCAGTAGTATGGGGGGACGCCCCTACAATGAGCAGTTCTTC. It specifies CASSMGGRPYNEQFF.

This clonotype was counted only a few times. The chain combines TRBV4-2 with TRBJ2-5; 8 nucleotides line up with TRBD2. The CDR3 runs to 17 residues. Germline V gene lookup returns CDR1 LGHNA and CDR2 YNFKEQ. The ends lost 0 bases at V and 1 base at J; junction bases unmatched: 7. CDR3 bases: TGTGCCAGCAGCCAAGATGCAGCGGGAGACTTCCAAGAGACCCAGTACTTC. It yields the protein CASSQDAAGDFQETQYF.

This clonotype occurred many times. The chain carries TRBV28 and TRBJ2-3; 12 bases agree with TRBD2. With V trimmed by 8 bases and J by 0 bases, 6 bases remained unmatched. Germline values: CDR1 MDHEN, CDR2 SYDVKM. The CDR3 contains 16 residues. CDR3 region: CASQGLAGVSTDTQYF. The DNA for the CDR3 is TGTGCCAGCCAGGGACTAGCGGGCGTCAGCACAGATACGCAGTATTTT. The full variable domain, with the rest looked up from reference TRBV28 and TRBJ2-3, is DVKVTQSSRYLVKRTGEKVFLECVQDMDHENMFWYRQDPGLGLRLIYFSYDVKMKEKGDIPEGYSVSREKKERFSLILESASTNQTSMYLCASQGLAGVSTDTQYFGPGTRLTVL.

This chain joins TRBV4-1 and TRBJ1-3; D is uncertain. The V gene lost 0 bases and the J gene lost 4 bases, with 10 bases spanning the gap. The CDR3 has 15 residues. Germline values: CDR1 MGHRA, CDR2 YSYEKL. The CDR3 DNA sequence: TGCGCCAGCAGCCAAGATAGCAGTTACGGAAACACCATATATTTT. Translated, it gives CASSQDSSYGNTIYF.

This rearrangement joins TRBV25-1 to TRBJ2-7; D gene ambiguous. Between the trimmed V and J ends, which lost 3 bases and 2 bases, there was a span of 5 bases. Germline lookup yields CDR1 MGHDK and CDR2 SYGVNS. This CDR3 contains 12 residues. The CDR3 loop reads CASSDQPYEQYF. In nucleotides, the CDR3 is TGTGCCAGCAGTGACCAACCCTACGAGCAGTACTTC.

The J gene is TRBJ2-3, the V gene TRBV6-6; 9 bases are shared with TRBD2. V lost 3 bases to trimming and J lost 0 bases; unmatched junction nucleotides: 7. Germline assignment: CDR1 MNHNY and CDR2 SVGAGI (reference sequence). The CDR3 extends over 17 amino acids. The CDR3 here is CASSYPPSGVSTDTQYF. The CDR3 coding sequence is TGTGCCAGCAGTTATCCACCTAGCGGGGTGAGCACAGATACGCAGTATTTT.

On this clonotype itself: A read error may produce the germline difference seen at one junction end. The rearrangement links TRBV28 to TRBJ2-2; D possibly corresponds to TRBD1 (6 bases). Germline V gene lookup returns CDR1 MDHEN and CDR2 SYDVKM. This CDR3 spans 14 amino acids. CDR3 loop: CASSGRRDTGELVF. The CDR3 DNA sequence: TGTGCCAGCAGTGGAAGAAGGGACACCGGGGAGCTGGTTTTT.